This TCR beta chain was retrieved from a study of blood T cell repertoires in COVID-19. The overall study: The United States, Italy and Spain were the sources of the acute and convalescent COVID-19 samples.

Deletions cut 8 bases from V and 10 bases from J, with 12 bases between. The CDR3 sequence is 12 residues long. Authors' processing steps: Nucleated cell counts were estimated from reference gene primer amplification. The data were produced by immunoSEQ multiplex PCR, yet TCRdb's version contains in-frame clones alone and is incomplete. The V and J calls and clone size come from that table; D and trimming were worked out from the DNA. The sample holds more than 400,000 clones, about nine tenths seen once. Participants were aged 18 to 89 years, lived in under 25 US areas, and enrolled virtually. The receptor was derived from a woman younger than 35 who had recovered from COVID-19. Material: PBMCs or T cells enriched from blood (not recorded which). V usage is TRBV12-3 or TRBV12-4 and J usage is TRBJ1-6, with D uncertain. The CDR3 DNA follows: TGTGCCAGCCTCCGCGGCGGGTCACCCCTCCACTTT. It translates to CASLRGGSPLHF.